This TCR beta chain was captured in a study of identical twins. Template switching added a universal primer site, and cDNA bore unique molecular identifiers. TCRdb reprocessed the 5' RACE reads with MiXCR, giving one entry per CDR3 protein. The table lists about 530,000 distinct CDR3 sequences, nearly 15% of them singletons. Germline loops: CDR1 SGHDN, CDR2 FVKESK. The CDR3 consists of 16 residues. With V trimmed by 1 base and J by 10 bases, 11 bases remained unmatched. Worth noting for this clonotype: Its cognate antigen is unknown.

Study-level findings and limits: Possibly, invariant MAIT and iNKT cells partly confounded zero-insertion analyses. Weaker excess twin sharing was seen among beta out-of-frame sequences.

The same specimen was also included in a second study, on yellow fever vaccine responses in identical twins.

Input material: CD4+ T cells sorted from blood. This TCR came from a woman under 30 in good health. The chain links TRBV14 to TRBJ2-1; 9 bases are a match to TRBD1. CDR3 sequence: CASSQVVRTGVGEQFF. DNA for the CDR3: TGTGCCAGCAGCCAAGTTGTTCGGACAGGGGTCGGAGAGCAGTTCTTC. Full variable domain (rest looked up from reference TRBV14 and TRBJ2-1): EAGVTQFPSHSVIEKGQTVTLRCDPISGHDNLYWYRRVMGKEIKFLLHFVKESKQDESGMPNNRFLAERTGGTYSTLKVQPAELEDSGVYFCASSQVVRTGVGEQFFGPGTRLTVL.